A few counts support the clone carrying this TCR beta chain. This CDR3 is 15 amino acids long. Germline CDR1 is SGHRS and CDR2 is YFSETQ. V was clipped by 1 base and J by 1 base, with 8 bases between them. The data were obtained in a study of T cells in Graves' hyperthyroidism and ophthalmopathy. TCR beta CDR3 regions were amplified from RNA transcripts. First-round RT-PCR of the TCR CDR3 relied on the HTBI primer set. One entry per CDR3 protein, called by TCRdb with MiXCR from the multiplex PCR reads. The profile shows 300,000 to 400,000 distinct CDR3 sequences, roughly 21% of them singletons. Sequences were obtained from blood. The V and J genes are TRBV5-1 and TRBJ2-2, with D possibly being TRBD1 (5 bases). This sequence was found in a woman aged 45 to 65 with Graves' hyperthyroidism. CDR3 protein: CASSLRGWNTGELFF. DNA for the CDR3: TGCGCCAGCAGCTTGAGGGGATGGAACACCGGGGAGCTGTTTTTT.